Given below is one T cell receptor (beta chain) in context. Its antigen remains unidentified. The V segment lost 1 base and the J segment 7 bases; nucleotides outside the gene matches: 2. The CDR3 length is 14 residues. Germline values: CDR1 LGHDT, CDR2 YNNKEL (reference sequence). An expanded emulsion RT-PCR with primers for all TCR V genes paired CD8+ T cell chains. A second nested PCR with blocking oligonucleotides suppressed unpaired genes. TCRdb redid the calling of the emulsion pairing reads with MiXCR, one entry per CDR3 protein. Among approximately 40,000 distinct CDR3 sequences listed, over 40% were seen once. This entry is derived from a study of T cell repertoires in breast cancer. As for the study in general: The roughly 20 tumors were mostly ER+/PR+. Controls were nine healthy donors.

Study observations and caveats: Genuine antitumor clones may have been lost with singletons or partial tumor sampling.

Sequenced sample: CD8+ T cells. The V and J genes are TRBV3-1 and TRBJ1-5; 9 nucleotides agree with TRBD1. The clonotype comes from a pool of human donors with breast cancer or a healthy control (not recorded which). As DNA, the CDR3 is TGTGCCAGCAGCCAAGGGACAGGGGACCAGCCCCAGCATTTT. Amino acid sequence: CASSQGTGDQPQHF. Supplemented by reference TRBV3-1 and TRBJ1-5, the full variable domain reads DTAVSQTPKYLVTQMGNDKSIKCEQNLGHDTMYWYKQDSKKFLKIMFSYNNKELIINETVPNRFSPKSPDKAHLNLHINSLELGDSAVYFCASSQGTGDQPQHFGDGTRLSIL.